This passage covers 8 T cell receptor beta chains from one sample sequenced in a study of glioma-infiltrating T cells. TCR alpha and beta CDR3 regions were amplified from RNA using iRepertoire nested multiplex PCR. TCRdb fed the multiplex PCR reads into MiXCR, producing one record per CDR3 protein. The sample includes some 22,000 distinct CDR3 sequences, about 26% of them seen just once. Sequenced material: glioma tissue, nonneoplastic brain tissue, or PBMCs (not recorded which). Receptors were obtained from a human donor with low-grade glioma or glioblastoma, undergoing nonglioma brain surgery, or in good health (not recorded which).

This clonotype was observed at least ten times. CDR3 in amino acids: CSARDLLDLYGYTF. DNA for the CDR3: TGCAGTGCTAGAGATCTTCTGGATTTGTATGGCTACACCTTC. This chain uses TRBV20-1 with TRBJ1-2; no clear D. CDR1 and CDR2 (germline): DFQATT, SNEGSKA (reference sequence). V was shortened by 0 bases and J by 5 bases, with 13 bases between the two germline ends. CDR3 length: 14 residues.

The chain couples TRBV20-1 to TRBJ2-3, with D tentatively TRBD2 (6 bases). V was cut by 5 bases and J by 4 bases, with 16 bases left in between. Germline V lookup: CDR1 DFQATT, CDR2 SNEGSKA (reference sequence). CDR3 size: 14 residues. The CDR3 is CSAVRRGMADTQYF. In DNA, the CDR3 is TGCAGTGCTGTAAGACGGGGGATGGCAGATACGCAGTATTTT.

V is TRBV12-3 or TRBV12-4 and J is TRBJ2-2, with 10 bases matching TRBD2. The CDR3 is 16 amino acids. V shed 5 bases, J shed 7 bases, and the junction held 10 bases outside the gene matches. The DNA of the CDR3 is TGTGCCAGCAGTACGACTAGCGGGTGGGCCTTCGGGGAGCTGTTTTTT. The encoded protein is CASSTTSGWAFGELFF.

This clonotype was observed many times. The CDR3 nucleotides read TGTGCCAGCAGTCCAACACGGACAGGGGGCTTACGGTGGACCGGGGAGCTGTTTTTT. This encodes CASSPTRTGGLRWTGELFF. The J gene is TRBJ2-2, the V gene TRBV27; 11 bases fit TRBD1. The CDR3 has 19 residues. The germline gives CDR1 MNHEY, CDR2 SMNVEV (reference sequence). With 5 bases clipped from V and 5 bases from J, the junction kept 16 bases outside the gene matches.

Details on this clonotype: This sequence may be a read error, since a much larger clone differs from it by one base. The chain has TRBV4-3 and TRBJ1-1; 9 bases line up with TRBD1. The CDR3 runs to 16 residues. Germline V gives CDR1 LGHNA, CDR2 YSLEER. The CDR3 is CPSSRVPGTGLTEAFF. The CDR3 bases are TGCCCCAGCAGCCGAGTACCCGGGACAGGGCTGACTGAAGCTTTCTTT.

This clonotype appeared many times. The chain recombines TRBV20-1 with TRBJ2-1; D not certain. Looked up from germline, CDR1 is DFQATT and CDR2 is SNEGSKA (reference sequence). With 2 bases removed from V and 0 bases from J, the gap between germline ends came to 8 bases. This CDR3 spans 14 amino acids. CDR3 region: CSARTYRSYNEQFF. CDR3 nucleotides: TGCAGTGCTAGAACTTACCGCTCCTACAATGAGCAGTTCTTC.

The rearrangement joins TRBV2 to TRBJ1-1; D unresolved. CDR1 is SNHLY, CDR2 FYNNEI, per germline. The CDR3 has 15 residues. V lost 4 bases and J 3 bases, leaving 15 bases between the germline ends. CDR3 in DNA: TGTGCCAGCAGTGGGGCTCTGATGACGGACACTGAAGCTTTCTTT. It yields the protein CASSGALMTDTEAFF.

The rearrangement links TRBV5-1 to TRBJ2-7; the match to TRBD1 covers 9 bases. The CDR3 contains 15 residues. The ends lost 4 bases at V and 6 bases at J; junction bases unmatched: 11. CDR1 is SGHRS and CDR2 is YFSETQ in the germline V gene. The CDR3 bases are TGCGCCAGCAGCCTGGGGGACAGGGCTTCTGGCGAGCAGTACTTC. The encoded protein is CASSLGDRASGEQYF.